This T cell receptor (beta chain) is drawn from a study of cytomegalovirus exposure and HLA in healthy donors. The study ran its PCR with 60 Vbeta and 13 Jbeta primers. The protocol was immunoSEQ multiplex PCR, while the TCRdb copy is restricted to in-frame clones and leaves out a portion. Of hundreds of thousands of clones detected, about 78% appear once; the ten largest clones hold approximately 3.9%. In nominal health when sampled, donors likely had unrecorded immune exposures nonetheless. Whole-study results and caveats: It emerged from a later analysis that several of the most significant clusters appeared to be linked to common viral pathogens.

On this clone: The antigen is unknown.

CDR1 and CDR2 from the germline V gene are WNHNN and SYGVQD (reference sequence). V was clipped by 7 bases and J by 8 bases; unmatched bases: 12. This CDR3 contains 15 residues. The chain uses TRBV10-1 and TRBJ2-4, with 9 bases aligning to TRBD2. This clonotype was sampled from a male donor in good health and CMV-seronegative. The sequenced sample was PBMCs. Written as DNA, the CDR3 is TGCGCCAGCAACAAAAGGCGGGAGGGCCATCACATTCAGTACTTC. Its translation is CASNKRREGHHIQYF.